This TCR beta chain is from a study of cytomegalovirus exposure and HLA in healthy donors. This clone was detected only a few times. The same CDR3 arises from other DNA sequences in this sample as well. A multiplex PCR was run with 60 Vbeta primers and 13 Jbeta primers. The protocol was immunoSEQ multiplex PCR, while the TCRdb copy is restricted to in-frame clones and leaves out a portion. The table lists about 160,000 clones, 70% to 85% of them singletons. This CDR3 contains 15 residues. The V and J ends lost 0 bases and 0 bases respectively, with 8 bases between them. CDR1 is MNHEY and CDR2 is SMNVEV in the germline V gene (reference sequence).

The receptor's source is a male donor in good health and CMV-seronegative. Source material: PBMCs. V and J are TRBV27 and TRBJ1-1, with unresolved D. CDR3 amino acids: CASSLSAGMNTEAFF. The CDR3 DNA is TGTGCCAGCAGTTTATCTGCGGGGATGAACACTGAAGCTTTCTTT.